This TCR beta chain is from a study of T cells in Graves' hyperthyroidism and ophthalmopathy. General study points: Peripheral blood also featured most of the thyroid clonotypes expanded above 0.001.

The CDR3 has 17 residues. Germline values: CDR1 DFQATT, CDR2 SNEGSKA (reference sequence). The V and J ends lost 0 bases and 0 bases respectively, with 17 bases between them. About this clonotype itself: The antigen remains undetermined.

There were TCR beta CDR3 regions amplified from RNA transcripts. The study used the HTBI primer set for a first-round RT-PCR of the TCR CDR3. TCRdb reprocessed the multiplex PCR reads via MiXCR and lists one record per CDR3 protein. The data contain hundreds of thousands of distinct CDR3 sequences, more than 30% of them singletons. The chain combines TRBV20-1 with TRBJ2-5; D uncertain. The sample consisted of blood. This receptor was obtained from a man younger than 35 with Graves' hyperthyroidism. The CDR3 spells CSAREGAYRIYQETQYF. The CDR3 coding sequence is TGCAGTGCTAGAGAAGGCGCGTATCGGATATACCAAGAGACCCAGTACTTC.